This T cell receptor beta chain derives from a study of T cell responses to AZD1222 COVID-19 vaccine. Study-wide findings and caveats: In the spike-specific TCR repertoire, nearly half reportedly target unmutated variant regions.

This CDR3 has 11 residues. Germline V gene data show CDR1 as SQVTM and CDR2 as ANQGSEA. The analysis combined second doses at about 4 or about 12 weeks. The method was immunoSEQ multiplex PCR; TCRdb's version includes in-frame clones alone and lacks a portion of them. The sample holds tens of thousands of clones; 70% to 90% are singletons and the top ten take 20% to 30%. This clone was counted a single time. No antigen is known for it. This chain joins TRBV29-1 and TRBJ1-2; D is perhaps TRBD1 (5 bases). This clonotype was obtained from an adult who received the AZD1222 COVID-19 vaccine. The sequencing used peripheral blood, collected 28 days after the second AZD1222 dose. CDR3 nucleotide sequence: TGCAGTGGGGGGGAGTCCTATGGCTACACCTTC. Its protein product is CSGGESYGYTF. Supplemented by reference TRBV29-1 and TRBJ1-2, the full variable domain reads SAVISQKPSRDICQRGTSLTIQCQVDSQVTMMFWYRQQPGQSLTLIATANQGSEATYESGFVIDKFPISRPNLTFSTLTVSNMSPEDSSIYLCSGGESYGYTFGSGTRLTVV.